This T cell receptor (beta chain) stems from a study of post-analysis software for immune sequencing data. For the study at large: Several disease courses (relapsing-remitting, secondary progressive and progressive-relapsing) of multiple sclerosis were included. Broader study findings: Compared with controls, patients showed significantly lower normalized Chao1 diversity. Co-batched samples clustered tightly together by F measure.

Comments on this clonotype: The antigen remains unidentified.

Unique-molecular-identifier-tagged TCR beta cDNA libraries were used. Around 450,000 cDNA molecules were recovered from an input of about 1 to 10 million T cells. Each CDR3 protein is one row after TCRdb ran MiXCR on the PCR reads. The profile covers hundreds of thousands of distinct CDR3 sequences, with 59% appearing a single time and roughly 10% taken by the ten largest. Sequenced input: blood. The receptor comes from a girl aged 2-9 years with multiple sclerosis.

This CDR3 reads CASSPQIRGSGEQFF. The CDR3 nucleotides are TGTGCCAGCAGCCCACAAATTCGCGGGAGTGGTGAGCAGTTCTTC. The V and J genes are TRBV5-5 and TRBJ2-1; TRBD2 agrees at 7 bases. Germline V gene sequence: CDR1 SGHKS, CDR2 YYEKEE (reference sequence). This CDR3 spans 15 amino acids. J was trimmed by 9 bases and V by 4 bases; bases with no gene match: 13.